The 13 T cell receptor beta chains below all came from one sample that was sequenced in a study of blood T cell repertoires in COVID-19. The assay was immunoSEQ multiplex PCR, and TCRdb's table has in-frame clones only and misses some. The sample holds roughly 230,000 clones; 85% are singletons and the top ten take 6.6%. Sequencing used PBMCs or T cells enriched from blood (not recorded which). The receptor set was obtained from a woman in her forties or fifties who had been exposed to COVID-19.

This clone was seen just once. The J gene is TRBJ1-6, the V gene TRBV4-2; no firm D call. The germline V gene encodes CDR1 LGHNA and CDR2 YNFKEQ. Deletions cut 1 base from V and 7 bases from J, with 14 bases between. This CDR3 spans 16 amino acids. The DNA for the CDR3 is TGTGCCAGCAGCCAAGTCCGGGCGACGGGGAATTCACCCCTCCACTTT. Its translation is CASSQVRATGNSPLHF.

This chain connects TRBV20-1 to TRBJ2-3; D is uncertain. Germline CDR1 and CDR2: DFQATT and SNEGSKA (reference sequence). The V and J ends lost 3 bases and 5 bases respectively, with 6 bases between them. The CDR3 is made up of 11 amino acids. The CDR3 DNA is TGCAGTGCTAGTGCTCGAGATACGCAGTATTTT. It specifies CSASARDTQYF.

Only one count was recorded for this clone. CDR3 sequence reads: CASSLMGDTEAFF. The CDR3 DNA follows: TGCGCCAGCAGCTTGATGGGCGACACTGAAGCTTTCTTT. The chain links TRBV5-1 to TRBJ1-1; D not certain. Trimming took 1 base from V and 3 from J, leaving 7 bases between them. The germline V gene encodes CDR1 SGHRS and CDR2 YFSETQ. This CDR3 is 13 amino acids long.

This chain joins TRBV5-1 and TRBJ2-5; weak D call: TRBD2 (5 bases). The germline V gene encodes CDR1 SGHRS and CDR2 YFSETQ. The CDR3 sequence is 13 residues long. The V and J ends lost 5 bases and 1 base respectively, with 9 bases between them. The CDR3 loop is CASRPGSQETQYF. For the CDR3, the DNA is TGCGCCAGCAGGCCGGGGTCCCAAGAGACCCAGTACTTC.

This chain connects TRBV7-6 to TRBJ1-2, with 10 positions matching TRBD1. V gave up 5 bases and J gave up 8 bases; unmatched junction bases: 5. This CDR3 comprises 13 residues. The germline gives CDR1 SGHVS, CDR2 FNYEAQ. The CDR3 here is CASSLGQGGGYTF. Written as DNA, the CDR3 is TGTGCCAGCAGCCTTGGACAGGGGGGAGGCTACACCTTC.

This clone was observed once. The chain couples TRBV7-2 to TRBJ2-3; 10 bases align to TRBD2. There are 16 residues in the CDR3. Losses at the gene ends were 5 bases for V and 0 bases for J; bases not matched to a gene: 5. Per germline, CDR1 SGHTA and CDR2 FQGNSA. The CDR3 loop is CASSPQRGGSTDTQYF. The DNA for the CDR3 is TGTGCCAGCAGCCCCCAGCGGGGGGGCAGCACAGATACGCAGTATTTT.

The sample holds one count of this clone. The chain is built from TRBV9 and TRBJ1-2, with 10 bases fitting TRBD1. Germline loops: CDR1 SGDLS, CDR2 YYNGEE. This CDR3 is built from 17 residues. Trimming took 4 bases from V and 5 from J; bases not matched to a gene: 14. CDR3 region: CASSPSDRGRFGYGYTF. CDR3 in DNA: TGTGCCAGCAGCCCTTCTGACAGGGGGCGGTTTGGGTATGGCTACACCTTC. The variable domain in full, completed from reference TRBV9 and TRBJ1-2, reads DSGVTQTPKHLITATGQRVTLRCSPRSGDLSVYWYQQSLDQGLQFLIQYYNGEERAKGNILERFSAQQFPDLHSELNLSSLELGDSALYFCASSPSDRGRFGYGYTFGSGTRLTVV.

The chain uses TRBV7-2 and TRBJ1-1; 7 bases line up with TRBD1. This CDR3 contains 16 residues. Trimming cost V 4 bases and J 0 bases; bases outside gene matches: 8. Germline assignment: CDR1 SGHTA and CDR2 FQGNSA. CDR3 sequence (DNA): TGTGCCAGCAGCTCAGGTGGGACAGTCATGAACACTGAAGCTTTCTTT. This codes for CASSSGGTVMNTEAFF.

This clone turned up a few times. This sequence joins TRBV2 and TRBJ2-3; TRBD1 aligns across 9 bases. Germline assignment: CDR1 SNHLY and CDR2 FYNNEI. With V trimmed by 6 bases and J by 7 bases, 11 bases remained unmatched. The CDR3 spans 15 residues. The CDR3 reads CASRVGTGRANTQYF. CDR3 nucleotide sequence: TGTGCCAGCAGAGTTGGGACAGGGAGGGCCAATACGCAGTATTTT.

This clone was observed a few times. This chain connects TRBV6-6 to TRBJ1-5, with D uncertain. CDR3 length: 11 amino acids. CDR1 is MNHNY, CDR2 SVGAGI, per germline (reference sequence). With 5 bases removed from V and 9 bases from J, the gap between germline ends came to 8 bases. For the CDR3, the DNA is TGTGCCAGCAGTCCCCTGCGGCCCCAGCATTTT. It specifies CASSPLRPQHF.

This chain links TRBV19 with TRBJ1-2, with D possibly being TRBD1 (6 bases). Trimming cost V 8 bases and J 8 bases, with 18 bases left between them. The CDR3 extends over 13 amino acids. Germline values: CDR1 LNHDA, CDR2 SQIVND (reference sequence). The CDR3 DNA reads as TGTGCCAGTTGGTCTCCAGGGGTATGGGGCTACACCTTC. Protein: CASWSPGVWGYTF.

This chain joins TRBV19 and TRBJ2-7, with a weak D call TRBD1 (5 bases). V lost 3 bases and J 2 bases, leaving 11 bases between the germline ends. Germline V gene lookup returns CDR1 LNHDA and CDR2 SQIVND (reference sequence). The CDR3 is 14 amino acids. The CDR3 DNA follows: TGTGCCAGTAGTATCCTGGCAGGGCCCTACGAGCAGTACTTC. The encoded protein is CASSILAGPYEQYF.

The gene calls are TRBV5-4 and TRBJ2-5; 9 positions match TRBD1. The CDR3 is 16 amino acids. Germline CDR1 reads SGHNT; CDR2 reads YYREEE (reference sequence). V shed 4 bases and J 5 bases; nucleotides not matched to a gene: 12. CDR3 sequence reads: CASSPDRGIMRETQYF. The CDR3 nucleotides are TGTGCCAGCAGCCCCGACAGGGGGATTATGAGGGAGACCCAGTACTTC.